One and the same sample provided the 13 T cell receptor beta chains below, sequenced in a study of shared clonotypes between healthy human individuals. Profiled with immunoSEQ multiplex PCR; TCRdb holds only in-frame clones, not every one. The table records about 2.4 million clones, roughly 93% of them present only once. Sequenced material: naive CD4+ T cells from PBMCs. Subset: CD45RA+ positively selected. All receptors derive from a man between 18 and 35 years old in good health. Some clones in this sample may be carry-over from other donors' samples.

As DNA, the CDR3 is TGCGCCAGCACCACCGGGGGGCAGGGCCACCTCGAAGCTTTCTTT. Translating gives CASTTGGQGHLEAFF. The gene calls are TRBV5-1 and TRBJ1-1; possible D gene TRBD1, 6 bases. V lost 6 bases to trimming and J lost 8 bases, with 23 bases between them. The CDR3 loop spans 15 amino acids. Germline V gene lookup returns CDR1 SGHRS and CDR2 YFSETQ.

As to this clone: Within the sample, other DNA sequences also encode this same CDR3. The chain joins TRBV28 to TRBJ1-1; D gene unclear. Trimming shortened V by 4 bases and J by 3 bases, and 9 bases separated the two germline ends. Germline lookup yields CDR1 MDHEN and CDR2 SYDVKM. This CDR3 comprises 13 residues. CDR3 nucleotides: TGTGCCAGCAGTTCGCCAGCGGACACTGAAGCTTTCTTT. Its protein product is CASSSPADTEAFF.

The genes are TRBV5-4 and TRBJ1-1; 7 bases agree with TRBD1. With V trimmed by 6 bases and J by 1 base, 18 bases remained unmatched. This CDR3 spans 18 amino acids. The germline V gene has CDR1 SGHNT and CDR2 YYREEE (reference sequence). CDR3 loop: CASTRGGSRGRANTEAFF. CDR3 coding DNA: TGTGCCAGCACCAGGGGGGGCTCTCGGGGCAGGGCGAACACTGAAGCTTTCTTT.

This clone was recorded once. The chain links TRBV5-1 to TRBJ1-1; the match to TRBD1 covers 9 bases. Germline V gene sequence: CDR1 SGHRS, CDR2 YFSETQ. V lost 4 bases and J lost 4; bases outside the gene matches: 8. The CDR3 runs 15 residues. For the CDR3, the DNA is TGCGCCAGCAGCACCGAACAGGGGGCGATCACTGAAGCTTTCTTT. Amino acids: CASSTEQGAITEAFF. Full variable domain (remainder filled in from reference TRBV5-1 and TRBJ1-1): KAGVTQTPRYLIKTRGQQVTLSCSPISGHRSVSWYQQTPGQGLQFLFEYFSETQRNKGNFPGRFSGRQFSNSRSEMNVSTLELGDSALYLCASSTEQGAITEAFFGQGTRLTVV.

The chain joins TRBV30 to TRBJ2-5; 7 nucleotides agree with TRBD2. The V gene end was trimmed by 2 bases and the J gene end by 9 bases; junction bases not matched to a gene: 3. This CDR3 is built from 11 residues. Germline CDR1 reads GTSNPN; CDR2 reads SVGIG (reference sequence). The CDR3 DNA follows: TGTGCCTGGAGTAGCGGGGCGGCCCAGTACTTC. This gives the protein CAWSSGAAQYF.

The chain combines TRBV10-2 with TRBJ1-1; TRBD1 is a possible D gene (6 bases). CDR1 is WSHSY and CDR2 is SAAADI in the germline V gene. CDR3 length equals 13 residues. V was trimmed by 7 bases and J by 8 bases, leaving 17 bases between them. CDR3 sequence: CASTLFGQSEAFF. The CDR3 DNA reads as TGCGCCAGCACCCTATTTGGACAGTCCGAAGCTTTCTTT.

The chain's CDR3 is CASSLIRGATYEQYF. CDR3 nucleotide sequence: TGTGCCAGCAGTTTAATTCGGGGAGCAACCTACGAGCAGTACTTC. The chain combines TRBV27 with TRBJ2-7, with D possibly matching TRBD2 (5 bases). CDR1 is MNHEY, CDR2 SMNVEV, per germline (reference sequence). V dropped 2 bases and J dropped 2 bases, with 13 bases sitting between them. CDR3 length: 15 amino acids.

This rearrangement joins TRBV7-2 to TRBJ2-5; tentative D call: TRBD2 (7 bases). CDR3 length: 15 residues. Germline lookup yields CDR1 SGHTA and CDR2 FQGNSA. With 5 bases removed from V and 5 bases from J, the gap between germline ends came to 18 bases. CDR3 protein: CASSQGGGRGETQYF. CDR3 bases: TGTGCCAGCAGCCAAGGGGGGGGCCGAGGGGAGACCCAGTACTTC.

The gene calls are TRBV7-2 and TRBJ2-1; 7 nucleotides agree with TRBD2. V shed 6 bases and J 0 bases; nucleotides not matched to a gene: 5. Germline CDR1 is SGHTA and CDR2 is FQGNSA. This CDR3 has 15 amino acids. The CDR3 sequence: CASSSGLFSYNEQFF. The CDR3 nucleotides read TGTGCCAGCAGTTCGGGACTATTCTCCTACAATGAGCAGTTCTTC.

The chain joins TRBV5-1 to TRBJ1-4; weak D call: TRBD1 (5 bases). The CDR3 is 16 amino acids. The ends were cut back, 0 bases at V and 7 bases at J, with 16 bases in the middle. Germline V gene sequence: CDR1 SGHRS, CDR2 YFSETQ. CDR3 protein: CASSLDVGGWGEKLFF. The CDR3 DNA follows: TGCGCCAGCAGCTTGGACGTTGGGGGTTGGGGTGAAAAACTGTTTTTT.

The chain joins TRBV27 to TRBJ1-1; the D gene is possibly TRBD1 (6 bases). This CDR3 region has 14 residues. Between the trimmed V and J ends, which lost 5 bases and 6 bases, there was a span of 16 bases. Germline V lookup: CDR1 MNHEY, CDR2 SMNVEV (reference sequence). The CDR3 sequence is CASSPRLEGAEAFF. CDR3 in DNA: TGTGCCAGCAGTCCCAGGCTCGAGGGGGCTGAAGCTTTCTTT.

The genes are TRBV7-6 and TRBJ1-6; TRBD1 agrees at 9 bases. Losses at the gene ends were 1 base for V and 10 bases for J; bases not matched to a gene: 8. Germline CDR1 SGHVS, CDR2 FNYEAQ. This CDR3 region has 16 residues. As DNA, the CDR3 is TGTGCCAGCAGCTTAGAGCCGGGACAGGGCGGCTCACCCCTCCACTTT. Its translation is CASSLEPGQGGSPLHF. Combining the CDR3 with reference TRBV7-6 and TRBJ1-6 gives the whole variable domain GAGVSQSPRYKVTKRGQDVALRCDPISGHVSLYWYRQALGQGPEFLTYFNYEAQQDKSGLPNDRFSAERPEGSISTLTIQRTEQRDSAMYRCASSLEPGQGGSPLHFGNGTRLTVT.

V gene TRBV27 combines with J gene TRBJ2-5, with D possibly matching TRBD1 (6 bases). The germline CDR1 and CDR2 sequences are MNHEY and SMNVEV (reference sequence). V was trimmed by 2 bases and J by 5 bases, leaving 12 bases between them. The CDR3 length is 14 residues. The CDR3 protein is CASSLGTPWETQYF. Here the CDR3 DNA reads TGTGCCAGCAGTTTAGGGACACCTTGGGAGACCCAGTACTTC.